The 2 T cell receptor beta chains below come from one sample, sequenced in a study of PD-L1 blockade in urothelial cancer. Only in-frame clones appear in the TCRdb table, and some are missing; sequencing was by immunoSEQ multiplex PCR. The sample lists approximately 24,000 clones, approximately 88% occurring once. Sequenced here: PBMCs, sampled around atezolizumab (anti-PD-L1) treatment. Receptor source: a man aged 45 to 65 with urothelial cancer.

V and J are TRBV18 and TRBJ2-5, with D uncertain. Germline lookup yields CDR1 KGHSH and CDR2 LQKENI. Trimming took 2 bases from V and 1 from J, leaving 8 bases between them. The CDR3 extends over 14 amino acids. CDR3 coding DNA: TGTGCCAGCTCACCAGCGGCCACCCAAGAGACCCAGTACTTC. Encoded protein: CASSPAATQETQYF.

The V gene is TRBV12-5, the J gene TRBJ1-1; D unclear. This CDR3 region has 16 residues. Trimming cost V 8 bases and J 1 base, with 20 bases left between them. Germline CDR1 and CDR2: LGHNT and FRNRAP. The CDR3 DNA reads TGTGCTAGTCAAAACTTCTTATCAGGCCCGAACACTGAAGCTTTCTTT. The encoded protein is CASQNFLSGPNTEAFF.